This TCR beta chain came from a study of human T cells and chemical hapten exposure. Study-level background: Weekly scalp doses of diphenylcyclopropenone were given to patients during the roughly 26-week study.

In TCRdb, the RACE reads were re-called with MiXCR into one record per CDR3 protein. The table shows 35,000 to 50,000 distinct CDR3 sequences, with more than 9% occurring only once. Trimming removed 6 bases from V and 16 bases from J; junction bases left unmatched: 14. The CDR3 runs to 13 residues. Time point of the sample: patch test 2, 6 weeks after DPC sensitization. Treatment meaning: therapeutic diphenylcyclopropenone sensitization with weekly scalp DPC. Unfractionated whole blood yielded the extracted total RNA. Sequencing used whole blood, obtained in connection with sensitization to the hapten diphenylcyclopropenone (DPC). The receptor was derived from a woman aged 25 to 45 with alopecia areata. Some clones in this sample may be carry-over from other donors' samples. The chain uses TRBV12-3 or TRBV12-4 and TRBJ2-1; the match to TRBD1 covers 8 bases. The CDR3 is CASSPTDRERRFF. DNA for the CDR3: TGTGCCAGCAGCCCCACGGACAGGGAGCGGCGTTTCTTC.